This is a list of T cell receptor beta chains from one sample in a study of cytomegalovirus exposure and HLA in healthy donors. Clones were sequenced by immunoSEQ multiplex PCR, and TCRdb holds only the in-frame ones, with some missing. With some 130,000 clones in the sample, the ten largest clones hold 1.5% to 2%. Sequenced material: PBMCs. These receptor sequences come from a young man in good health and CMV-seronegative. Each CDR3 is given with its conserved first and last residue. Each record gives: CDR3 length, J gene, D gene, V gene, CDR3 protein. The D gene is left open where the match is weak.

cdr3_length: 14
j_call: TRBJ2-7
d_call: .
v_call: TRBV7-2
cdr3_aa: CASSLGEVSYEQYF

cdr3_length: 19
j_call: TRBJ2-1
d_call: .
v_call: TRBV7-9
cdr3_aa: CASSLPYRAQTSSYNEQFF

cdr3_length: 16
j_call: TRBJ2-2
d_call: TRBD1
v_call: TRBV28
cdr3_aa: CASSLTGTGNTGELFF

cdr3_length: 14
j_call: TRBJ1-1
d_call: .
v_call: TRBV5-1
cdr3_aa: CASSYGQKNTEAFF

cdr3_length: 16
j_call: TRBJ2-1
d_call: .
v_call: TRBV28
cdr3_aa: CASSLHAGTRGSEQFF

cdr3_length: 13
j_call: TRBJ2-7
d_call: TRBD2
v_call: TRBV9
cdr3_aa: CASSVRLADEQYF

cdr3_length: 14
j_call: TRBJ1-1
d_call: .
v_call: TRBV9
cdr3_aa: CASSVGYRVTEAFF

cdr3_length: 15
j_call: TRBJ2-7
d_call: .
v_call: TRBV4-3
cdr3_aa: CASSQDRSASYEQYF

cdr3_length: 14
j_call: TRBJ1-1
d_call: .
v_call: TRBV10-3
cdr3_aa: CAISEYGSGTEAFF

cdr3_length: 14
j_call: TRBJ2-7
d_call: TRBD2
v_call: TRBV5-8
cdr3_aa: CASSLASGPYEQYF

cdr3_length: 16
j_call: TRBJ1-4
d_call: TRBD1
v_call: TRBV7-9
cdr3_aa: CASSLGGPGQNEKLFF

cdr3_length: 16
j_call: TRBJ1-5
d_call: .
v_call: TRBV21-1
cdr3_aa: CASSKGGRWSNQPQHF

cdr3_length: 13
j_call: TRBJ2-1
d_call: .
v_call: TRBV11-2
cdr3_aa: CASSSEARDEQFF